Below, 31 T cell receptor beta chains from the same sample are listed, as sequenced in a study of cytomegalovirus exposure and HLA in healthy donors. The PCR ran on 60 Vbeta and 13 Jbeta primers. The repertoire was sequenced with immunoSEQ multiplex PCR; TCRdb's copy has only in-frame clones and lacks some. Of about 150,000 clones in the sample, approximately 80% were seen once. The sample consisted of PBMCs. Source of these receptors: a man aged 25-40 years in good health and CMV-seropositive.

This chain uses TRBV6-5 with TRBJ2-1; TRBD2 matches at 8 bases. V gave up 4 bases and J gave up 2 bases; unmatched junction bases: 4. The germline CDR1 and CDR2 sequences are MNHEY and SVGAGI. The length of the CDR3 is 15 residues. The CDR3 is CASSFSGATYNEQFF. CDR3 sequence (DNA): TGTGCCAGCAGTTTTAGCGGGGCTACCTACAATGAGCAGTTCTTC.

The chain couples TRBV9 to TRBJ2-2; D possibly corresponds to TRBD2 (6 bases). CDR3 length equals 16 residues. Germline V gene lookup returns CDR1 SGDLS and CDR2 YYNGEE. The germline V and J ends were trimmed by 5 bases and 6 bases, with 20 bases remaining between them. CDR3 nucleotides: TGTGCCAGCAGTGAGACGACTAGTGTAGTTGCCGGGGAGCTGTTTTTT. Amino acid sequence: CASSETTSVVAGELFF.

This chain joins TRBV15 and TRBJ2-5, with D perhaps matching TRBD1 (6 bases). Germline lookup yields CDR1 LNHNV and CDR2 YYDKDF (reference sequence). Trimming pared 0 bases from V and 7 bases from J, leaving 21 bases between. The CDR3 loop spans 17 amino acids. Written as DNA, the CDR3 is TGTGCCACCAGCAGAGATTTGGGGCAGGGGATGTCAGGGACCCAGTACTTC. This translates into CATSRDLGQGMSGTQYF. Full variable domain (remainder filled in from reference TRBV15 and TRBJ2-5): DAMVIQNPRYQVTQFGKPVTLSCSQTLNHNVMYWYQQKSSQAPKLLFHYYDKDFNNEADTPDNFQSRRPNTSFCFLDIRSPGLGDTAMYLCATSRDLGQGMSGTQYFGPGTRLLVL.

This rearrangement joins TRBV10-3 to TRBJ2-3, with 9 bases fitting TRBD2. The CDR3 is made up of 15 amino acids. CDR1 is ENHRY, CDR2 SYGVKD, per germline. V lost 3 bases to trimming and J lost 2 bases; unmatched junction nucleotides: 3. The CDR3 here is CAISELAGLTDTQYF. CDR3 nucleotides: TGTGCCATCAGTGAACTAGCGGGTCTCACAGATACGCAGTATTTT.

This chain uses TRBV9 with TRBJ2-6, with 8 bases identical to TRBD1. This CDR3 region has 18 residues. CDR1 is SGDLS, CDR2 YYNGEE, per germline. The V segment lost 2 bases and the J segment 0 bases; nucleotides outside the gene matches: 7. CDR3 loop: CASSVKTGEGSGANVLTF. The CDR3 bases are TGTGCCAGCAGCGTCAAGACAGGGGAAGGCTCTGGGGCCAACGTCCTGACTTTC.

This clone turned up a few times. The V and J genes are TRBV7-2 and TRBJ2-3; 11 bases map to TRBD2. The CDR3 contains 15 residues. Germline V gene data show CDR1 as SGHTA and CDR2 as FQGNSA. The V gene end was trimmed by 0 bases and the J gene end by 6 bases; junction bases not matched to a gene: 2. In nucleotides, the CDR3 is TGTGCCAGCAGCTTAGCTAGCGGGAGGGCTGATACGCAGTATTTT. Protein product: CASSLASGRADTQYF. The whole variable domain, filled in from reference TRBV7-2 and TRBJ2-3, reads GAGVSQSPSNKVTEKGKDVELRCDPISGHTALYWYRQSLGQGLEFLIYFQGNSAPDKSGLPSDRFSAERTGGSVSTLTIQRTQQEDSAVYLCASSLASGRADTQYFGPGTRLTVL.

There are a few counts of this clone. The rearrangement uses TRBV28 and TRBJ2-7; TRBD2 aligns across 7 bases. Per germline, CDR1 MDHEN and CDR2 SYDVKM. V lost 2 bases and J lost 7; bases outside the gene matches: 14. The CDR3 runs to 16 residues. The CDR3 nucleotides read TGTGCCAGCAGTTTAAGGCCTAGCGGTTCTTTGGGTGAGCAGTACTTC. Translated, it gives CASSLRPSGSLGEQYF.

This chain connects TRBV4-1 to TRBJ2-7; 10 positions agree with TRBD2. The CDR3 covers 17 residues. The V and J ends lost 0 bases and 2 bases, in that order; junction bases with no gene match: 7. CDR1 and CDR2 from the germline V gene are MGHRA and YSYEKL. In nucleotides, the CDR3 is TGCGCCAGCAGCCAAGATGCGCTAGCGGGAGATCCCTACGAGCAGTACTTC. Its translation: CASSQDALAGDPYEQYF.

The gene calls are TRBV19 and TRBJ2-6, with TRBD1 matching over 7 bases. The CDR3 is 16 amino acids. The J segment lost 2 bases and the V segment lost 10 bases, leaving 11 bases of the junction unmatched. Germline V lookup: CDR1 LNHDA, CDR2 SQIVND (reference sequence). The CDR3 DNA reads TGTGCCACGACACAGGGGTATGGGGCTGGGGCCAACGTCCTGACTTTC. It specifies CATTQGYGAGANVLTF.

Only a few counts were recorded for this clone. This chain joins TRBV18 and TRBJ1-3, with D possibly being TRBD1 (6 bases). Germline CDR1 KGHSH, CDR2 LQKENI. V was cut by 0 bases and J by 5 bases, with 8 bases left in between. The CDR3 loop spans 14 amino acids. The CDR3 protein is CASSPPGARNTIYF. DNA for the CDR3: TGTGCCAGCTCACCACCGGGGGCACGAAACACCATATATTTT.

This clone was detected only once. The gene calls are TRBV4-2 and TRBJ2-1; D is unresolved. The V gene's germline CDR1 is LGHNA and CDR2 YNFKEQ. Trimming shortened V by 1 base and J by 0 bases, and 10 bases separated the two germline ends. The CDR3 contains 16 residues. CDR3 sequence (DNA): TGTGCCAGCAGCCAAGTGGTAGCTTCCTCCTACAATGAGCAGTTCTTC. Amino acid sequence: CASSQVVASSYNEQFF.

The J gene is TRBJ2-5, the V gene TRBV18; 8 positions agree with TRBD1. The trim removed 8 bases at V and 5 bases at J, leaving 7 bases unmatched. The CDR3 is 13 amino acids. Germline V gene data show CDR1 as KGHSH and CDR2 as LQKENI. The CDR3 sequence: CASIRGPRETQYF. The CDR3 coding sequence is TGTGCCAGCATCAGGGGGCCAAGGGAGACCCAGTACTTC.

The chain links TRBV19 to TRBJ2-5; D remains unclear. Trimming shortened V by 10 bases and J by 2 bases, and 8 bases separated the two germline ends. CDR3 length: 11 amino acids. Germline V gives CDR1 LNHDA, CDR2 SQIVND (reference sequence). The CDR3 loop reads CATINQETQYF. The CDR3, as DNA: TGTGCCACCATCAATCAAGAGACCCAGTACTTC.

The chain couples TRBV19 to TRBJ1-1; 7 nucleotides line up with TRBD1. V gave up 3 bases and J gave up 4 bases; unmatched junction bases: 14. This CDR3 is 17 amino acids long. CDR1 LNHDA and CDR2 SQIVND come from the germline V gene (reference sequence). The CDR3 reads CASSIFGPPTGTTEAFF. The CDR3 nucleotides read TGTGCCAGTAGTATTTTCGGCCCCCCGACAGGGACCACTGAAGCTTTCTTT. Looking up the rest from reference TRBV19 and TRBJ1-1 gives the full variable domain: DGGITQSPKYLFRKEGQNVTLSCEQNLNHDAMYWYRQDPGQGLRLIYYSQIVNDFQKGDIAEGYSVSREKKESFPLTVTSAQKNPTAFYLCASSIFGPPTGTTEAFFGQGTRLTVV.

The V gene is TRBV19, the J gene TRBJ2-7, with a tentative D call TRBD2 (6 bases). Between the trimmed V and J ends, which lost 3 bases and 0 bases, there was a span of 12 bases. CDR1 is LNHDA, CDR2 SQIVND, per germline (reference sequence). CDR3 size: 15 residues. CDR3 sequence: CASSMGDSTSYEQYF. The CDR3 region has the DNA TGTGCCAGTAGTATGGGGGACTCCACCTCCTACGAGCAGTACTTC.

The chain combines TRBV29-1 with TRBJ1-1, with TRBD1 matching 8 bases. Losses at the gene ends were 6 bases for V and 6 bases for J; bases not matched to a gene: 12. Germline V lookup: CDR1 SQVTM, CDR2 ANQGSEA. The CDR3 length is 14 residues. The chain's CDR3 is CSVMADRVNSEAFF. As DNA, the CDR3 is TGCAGCGTGATGGCGGACAGGGTAAATTCTGAAGCTTTCTTT. The full variable domain, its missing parts supplied by reference TRBV29-1 and TRBJ1-1, is SAVISQKPSRDICQRGTSLTIQCQVDSQVTMMFWYRQQPGQSLTLIATANQGSEATYESGFVIDKFPISRPNLTFSTLTVSNMSPEDSSIYLCSVMADRVNSEAFFGQGTRLTVV.

The chain carries TRBV7-3 and TRBJ2-3; 8 bases fit TRBD1. Germline assignment: CDR1 SGHTA and CDR2 FQGTGA. The junction had 7 bases not matched to a gene; V was cut back by 5 bases and J by 3 bases. CDR3 length equals 15 residues. The DNA of the CDR3 is TGTGCCAGCAGCCCATGGACAGGGAAGACAGATACGCAGTATTTT. Protein product: CASSPWTGKTDTQYF. The variable domain in full, completed from reference TRBV7-3 and TRBJ2-3, reads GAGVSQTPSNKVTEKGKYVELRCDPISGHTALYWYRQSLGQGPEFLIYFQGTGAADDSGLPNDRFFAVRPEGSVSTLKIQRTERGDSAVYLCASSPWTGKTDTQYFGPGTRLTVL.

In its sample, this clone was seen a few times. The chain joins TRBV10-3 to TRBJ2-1, with TRBD2 as a possible D gene (7 bases). Germline V gives CDR1 ENHRY, CDR2 SYGVKD. This CDR3 comprises 14 residues. Trimming pared 3 bases from V and 4 bases from J, leaving 10 bases between. The CDR3 nucleotides are TGTGCCATCAGTGAAGGGGGGGGGTACAATGAGCAGTTCTTC. This translates into CAISEGGGYNEQFF.

The chain is built from TRBV19 and TRBJ2-7, with 9 positions matching TRBD2. Germline CDR1 is LNHDA and CDR2 is SQIVND (reference sequence). CDR3 length: 18 amino acids. V gave up 5 bases and J gave up 6 bases; unmatched junction bases: 20. The CDR3 bases are TGTGCCAGTAGTGCAGCCCTGGGAATGGCGGGAGGGCCTTTCGAGCAGTACTTC. Translating gives CASSAALGMAGGPFEQYF.

The CDR3 sequence is CASSTGTSGTQYF. The CDR3 DNA follows: TGTGCCAGCAGTACCGGGACTAGCGGGACCCAGTACTTC. The chain links TRBV6-5 to TRBJ2-5; TRBD2 agrees at 11 bases. The trim removed 5 bases at V and 7 bases at J, leaving 3 bases unmatched. The CDR3 extends over 13 amino acids. CDR1 is MNHEY, CDR2 SVGAGI, per germline.

The chain joins TRBV4-1 to TRBJ1-5; TRBD1 matches at 7 bases. V was clipped by 1 base and J by 0 bases; unmatched bases: 15. CDR1 and CDR2 from the germline V gene are MGHRA and YSYEKL. The CDR3 is 20 amino acids. The DNA for the CDR3 is TGCGCCAGCAGCCAAGGGTCGAACCGGGACAGCCCATATAGCAATCAGCCCCAGCATTTT. The encoded protein is CASSQGSNRDSPYSNQPQHF.

This chain joins TRBV7-8 and TRBJ2-4; maybe TRBD1 (6 bases). The CDR3 sequence is 15 residues long. The V gene lost 5 bases and the J gene lost 11 bases, with 22 bases spanning the gap. In germline, CDR1 is SGHVS, CDR2 FQNEAQ. CDR3 amino acids: CASSTTGQYGRFQYF. The CDR3 DNA sequence: TGTGCCAGCAGCACCACAGGGCAGTACGGAAGATTTCAGTACTTC.

The CDR3, as DNA: TGTGCCAGCAGTGTGGGCGTGAACACTGAAGCTTTCTTT. Translation: CASSVGVNTEAFF. J is TRBJ1-1 and V is TRBV6-1; D is unresolved. The CDR3 loop spans 13 amino acids. CDR1 and CDR2 (germline): MNHNS, SASEGT. V gave up 4 bases and J gave up 0 bases, with 6 bases separating them.

The V and J genes are TRBV9 and TRBJ1-4; D gene ambiguous. CDR3 size: 16 residues. Germline-derived CDR1 and CDR2 are SGDLS and YYNGEE. V was pared by 0 bases and J by 3 bases, with 12 bases between. The CDR3 sequence is CASSVGAGQANEKLFF. The DNA for the CDR3 is TGTGCCAGCAGCGTAGGGGCAGGCCAAGCTAATGAAAAACTGTTTTTT.

The V call is TRBV7-6, the J call TRBJ2-4; 7 bases align to TRBD1. The ends lost 1 base at V and 7 bases at J; junction bases unmatched: 7. CDR3 length: 15 amino acids. Germline-derived CDR1 and CDR2 are SGHVS and FNYEAQ. CDR3 protein: CASSLERGPRNIQYF. The CDR3 DNA sequence: TGTGCCAGCAGCTTAGAAAGGGGGCCCAGGAACATTCAGTACTTC.

This clone has only a few counts. This chain uses TRBV9 with TRBJ1-4, with D possibly being TRBD1 (6 bases). The ends were cut back, 4 bases at V and 5 bases at J, with 15 bases in the middle. Germline V lookup: CDR1 SGDLS, CDR2 YYNGEE. The CDR3 is 15 residues long. CDR3 DNA sequence: TGTGCCAGCAGCCCGAGGGGGAGTAAGAATGAAAAACTGTTTTTT. This sequence encodes CASSPRGSKNEKLFF.

This rearrangement joins TRBV5-1 to TRBJ2-5, with 11 positions matching TRBD2. Germline lookup yields CDR1 SGHRS and CDR2 YFSETQ. There are 16 residues in the CDR3. After removal of 0 bases from V and 5 bases from J, the junction contained 6 bases not matched to a gene. The CDR3 sequence: CASSLVMTSGTETQYF. In nucleotides, the CDR3 is TGCGCCAGCAGCTTGGTCATGACTAGCGGGACTGAGACCCAGTACTTC.

The V gene is TRBV10-3, the J gene TRBJ2-3; the match to TRBD2 covers 11 bases. The CDR3 runs 14 residues. Looked up from germline, CDR1 is ENHRY and CDR2 is SYGVKD. The junction had 0 bases not matched to a gene; V was cut back by 6 bases and J by 1 base. The CDR3 DNA sequence: TGTGCCATCAGGACTAGCGGGGGCACAGATACGCAGTATTTT. Its translation: CAIRTSGGTDTQYF.

The rearrangement joins TRBV7-6 to TRBJ2-3, with 8 bases aligning to TRBD2. CDR1 and CDR2 from the germline V gene are SGHVS and FNYEAQ. V was pared by 5 bases and J by 0 bases, with 7 bases of the junction left unmatched. CDR3 length: 16 amino acids. The CDR3 spells CASSHNPSGSTDTQYF. The CDR3 coding sequence is TGTGCCAGCAGCCACAACCCTAGCGGGAGCACAGATACGCAGTATTTT.

The genes are TRBV30 and TRBJ2-3; TRBD2 might be the D (6 bases). CDR1 is GTSNPN and CDR2 is SVGIG in the germline V gene (reference sequence). Trimming removed 0 bases from V and 1 base from J, with 11 bases in between. The CDR3 extends over 15 amino acids. The chain's CDR3 is CAWSVAGLGTDTQYF. The CDR3 DNA reads TGTGCCTGGAGTGTAGCGGGTCTGGGCACAGATACGCAGTATTTT. The full variable domain, completed using reference TRBV30 and TRBJ2-3, is SQTIHQWPATLVQPVGSPLSLECTVEGTSNPNLYWYRQAAGRGLQLLFYSVGIGQISSEVPQNLSASRPQDRQFILSSKKLLLSDSGFYLCAWSVAGLGTDTQYFGPGTRLTVL.

This chain uses TRBV27 with TRBJ2-1; 13 bases agree with TRBD2. This CDR3 is built from 16 residues. Trimming removed 4 bases from V and 10 bases from J; junction bases left unmatched: 10. From germline, CDR1 is MNHEY and CDR2 SMNVEV (reference sequence). The CDR3 loop is CASSSGTSGITGEQFF. The DNA of the CDR3 is TGTGCCAGCAGTTCCGGGACTAGCGGGATCACAGGGGAGCAGTTCTTC.